A single T cell receptor beta chain is shown here with its context. There is no known antigen for this receptor. No quality values exist for individual bases; no much larger clone is one base distant. The sample is drawn from a study of identical twins (dated by TCRdb to the mid-2010s). Regarding the research as a whole: To test whether fetal clonotypes persist, this study deep-sequenced TCR alpha and beta repertoires from monozygotic twins, from unrelated adults of various ages, and from cord blood. Replicate twin experiments were performed at different times using different library preparation protocols to rule out contamination. Overall study outcomes, separate from this receptor: Out-of-frame TCR alpha sharing in monozygotic twins was systematically underestimated by recombination models, whereas sharing between unrelated individuals was in agreement with the recombination models. Out-of-frame TCR alpha sequences shared between twins showed an excess of low generation-probability sequences compared with coincidental sharing between unrelated individuals. Because the same donors could not be followed over many years, the conclusions depended on cross-sectional statistical analysis. Abundant cord blood beta clonotypes had fewer insertions, young adult naive repertoires showed a similar but weaker trend, and memory repertoires showed no such trend. Invariant T cells such as MAIT and iNKT could partly confound zero-insertion analyses, though diverse VJ usage argued against this for most clonotypes. A weaker excess of twin sharing was found in beta out-of-frame sequences because the signal-to-noise ratio was lowered by fewer shared sequences.

Library preparation was by 5' RACE. For sequencing, an Illumina HiSeq 2000 was employed. Template switching introduced a universal primer binding site; the final cDNA contained a unique molecular identifier, enabling accurate counting of TCR cDNA molecules. Specific primers in the conserved constant-segment region were used to synthesize first-strand cDNA for the TCR alpha and beta chains. Each cDNA library was double barcoded, with a SMART-Mk sample barcode plus Illumina barcodes, to control for contamination. TruSeq adapter sequences along with Illumina sample barcodes were introduced in two successive PCR steps. Sequencing of the TCR alpha and beta cDNA libraries was done on the Illumina HiSeq platform using custom primers. Under the source paper's analysis protocol: Raw reads were processed with MiGEC to extract unique molecular identifiers, and MiXCR was used to determine CDR3 positions. For each individual, recombination models were inferred using an EM algorithm with the repgenHMM and IGoR tools. Shared clonotype analysis was performed with the tcR package in R, normalizing sharing by the product of cloneset sizes. Out-of-frame nonproductive sequences were analyzed to study raw recombination free of thymic and clonal selection effects. TCRdb reran the public reads through fastp at Q25 and MiXCR, keeping productive beta chains. Rows are unified per CDR3 protein, each entry keeping the most common DNA and genes. These V and J calls derive from TCRdb rather than the authors' analysis. This sample holds 300,000 to 400,000 distinct CDR3 sequences; around 9.7% were observed only once. The ten largest make up about 8.1% of the sample.

CDR1 and CDR2, per the germline V gene, are KGHDR and SFDVKD. V is clipped by 9 bases and J by 2 bases, and the sequence between their germline boundaries is 12 bases long. The CDR3 spans 13 residues, from the cysteine through the phenylalanine. The CDR3 DNA has 39 bases and is translated from base 1. All donors were healthy Caucasians. Three unrelated non-twin adults were additionally sequenced: a male aged 18 to 29, a male aged 50 to 60 and a female aged 50 to 60. Miltenyi CD45RO+ enrichment and human naive T-cell isolation kits were used to isolate memory (CD45RO+) and naive T cells from PBMC. This TCR was sampled from a woman aged 45-60 years in good health. The material sequenced was naive T cells sorted from blood. The sample's cell subset or site label is to be understood as: cells isolated with a human naive T-cell isolation kit. The sequence joins TRBV24-1 to TRBJ2-5, with TRBD2 as a weak D call on 5 bases. The CDR3 has the sequence CATGPTTQETQYF. The DNA reads as follows: TGTGCCACCGGGCCGACTACGCAAGAGACCCAGTACTTC.